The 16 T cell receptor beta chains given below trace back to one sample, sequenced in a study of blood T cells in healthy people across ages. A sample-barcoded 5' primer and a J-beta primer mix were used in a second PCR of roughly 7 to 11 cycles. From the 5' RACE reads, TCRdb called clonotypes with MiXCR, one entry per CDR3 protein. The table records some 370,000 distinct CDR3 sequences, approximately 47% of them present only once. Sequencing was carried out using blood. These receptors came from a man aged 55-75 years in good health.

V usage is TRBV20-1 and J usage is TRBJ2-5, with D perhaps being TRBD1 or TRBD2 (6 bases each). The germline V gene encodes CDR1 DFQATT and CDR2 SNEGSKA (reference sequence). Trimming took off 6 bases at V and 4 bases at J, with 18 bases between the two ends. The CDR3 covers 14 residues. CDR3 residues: CSARGEAVGETQYF. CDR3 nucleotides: TGCAGTGCAAGGGGGGAGGCGGTAGGAGAGACCCAGTACTTC.

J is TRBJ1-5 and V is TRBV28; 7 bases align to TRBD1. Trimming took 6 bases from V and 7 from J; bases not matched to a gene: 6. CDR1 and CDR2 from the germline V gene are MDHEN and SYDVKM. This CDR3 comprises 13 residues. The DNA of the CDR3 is TGTGCCAGCAGCAGAAACAGGGGCCAGCCCCAGCATTTT. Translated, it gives CASSRNRGQPQHF.

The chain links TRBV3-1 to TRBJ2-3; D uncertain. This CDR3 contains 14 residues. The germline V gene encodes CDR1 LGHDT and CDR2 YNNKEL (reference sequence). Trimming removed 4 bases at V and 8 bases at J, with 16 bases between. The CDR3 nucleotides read TGTGCCAGCAGCCCGGGCCCTACTCCAGGTACGCAGTATTTT. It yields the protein CASSPGPTPGTQYF.

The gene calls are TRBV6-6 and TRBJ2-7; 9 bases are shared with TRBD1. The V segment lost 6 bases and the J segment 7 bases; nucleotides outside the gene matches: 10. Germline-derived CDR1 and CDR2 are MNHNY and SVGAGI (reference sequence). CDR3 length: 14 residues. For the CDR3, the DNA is TGTGCCAGCAGCCGGGACAGGGACCACAATGAGCAGTACTTC. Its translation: CASSRDRDHNEQYF.

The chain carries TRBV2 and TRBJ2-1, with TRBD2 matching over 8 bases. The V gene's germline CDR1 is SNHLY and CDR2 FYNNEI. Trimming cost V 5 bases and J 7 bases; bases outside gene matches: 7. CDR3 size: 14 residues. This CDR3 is CASSLAGLGNEQFF. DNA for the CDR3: TGTGCCAGCAGTTTAGCGGGATTGGGAAATGAGCAGTTCTTC.

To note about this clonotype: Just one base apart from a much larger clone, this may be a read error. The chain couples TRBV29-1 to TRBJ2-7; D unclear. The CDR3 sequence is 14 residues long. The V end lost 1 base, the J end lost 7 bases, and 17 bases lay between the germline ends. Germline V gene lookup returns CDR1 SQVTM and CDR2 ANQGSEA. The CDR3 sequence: CSVEGASRAGEQYF. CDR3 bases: TGCAGCGTTGAAGGAGCCAGCCGGGCTGGTGAGCAGTACTTC.

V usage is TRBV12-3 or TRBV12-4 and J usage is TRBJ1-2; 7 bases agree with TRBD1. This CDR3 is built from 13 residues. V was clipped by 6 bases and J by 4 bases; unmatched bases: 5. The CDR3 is CASRPGQAYGYTF. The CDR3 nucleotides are TGTGCCAGCAGGCCTGGACAGGCCTATGGCTACACCTTC.

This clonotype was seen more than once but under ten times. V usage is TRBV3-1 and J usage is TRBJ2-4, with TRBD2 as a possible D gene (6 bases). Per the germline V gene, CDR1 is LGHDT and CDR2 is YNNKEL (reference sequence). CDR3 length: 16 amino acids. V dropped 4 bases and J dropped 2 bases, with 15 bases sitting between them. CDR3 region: CASSPGGGRSKNIQYF. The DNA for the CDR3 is TGTGCCAGCAGCCCCGGGGGAGGAAGGTCCAAAAACATTCAGTACTTC. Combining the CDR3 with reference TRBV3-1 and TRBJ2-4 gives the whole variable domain DTAVSQTPKYLVTQMGNDKSIKCEQNLGHDTMYWYKQDSKKFLKIMFSYNNKELIINETVPNRFSPKSPDKAHLNLHINSLELGDSAVYFCASSPGGGRSKNIQYFGAGTRLSVL.

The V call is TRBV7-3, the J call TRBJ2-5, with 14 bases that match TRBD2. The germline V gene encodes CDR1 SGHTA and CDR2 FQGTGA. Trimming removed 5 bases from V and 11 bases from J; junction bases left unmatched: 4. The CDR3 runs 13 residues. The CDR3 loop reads CASSGLAGGEQYF. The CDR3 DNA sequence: TGTGCCAGCAGCGGACTAGCGGGAGGTGAGCAGTACTTC.

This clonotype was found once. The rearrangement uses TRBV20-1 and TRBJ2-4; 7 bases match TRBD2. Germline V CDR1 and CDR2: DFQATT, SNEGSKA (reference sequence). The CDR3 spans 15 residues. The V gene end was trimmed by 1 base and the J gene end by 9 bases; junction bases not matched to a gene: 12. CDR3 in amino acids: CSARGAGGTVSIQYF. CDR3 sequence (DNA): TGCAGTGCTAGAGGGGCCGGGGGGACCGTAAGCATTCAGTACTTC.

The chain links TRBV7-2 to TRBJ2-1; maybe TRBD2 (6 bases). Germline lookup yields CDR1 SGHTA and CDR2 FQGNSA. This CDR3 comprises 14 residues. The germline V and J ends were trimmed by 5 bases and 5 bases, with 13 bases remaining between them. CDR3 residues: CASSREGGNNEQFF. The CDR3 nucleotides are TGTGCCAGCAGCCGAGAGGGCGGGAACAATGAGCAGTTCTTC.

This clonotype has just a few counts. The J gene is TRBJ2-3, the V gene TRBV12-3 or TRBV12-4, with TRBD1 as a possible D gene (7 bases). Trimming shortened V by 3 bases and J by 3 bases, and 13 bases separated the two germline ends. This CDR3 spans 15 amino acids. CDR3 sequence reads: CASSFGQGGTDTQYF. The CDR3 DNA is TGTGCCAGCAGTTTTGGGCAGGGGGGTACAGATACGCAGTATTTT.

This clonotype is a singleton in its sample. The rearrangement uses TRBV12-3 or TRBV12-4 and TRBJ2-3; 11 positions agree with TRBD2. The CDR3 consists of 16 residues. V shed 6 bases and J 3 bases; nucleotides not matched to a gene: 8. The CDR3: CASSPYSGGATDTQYF. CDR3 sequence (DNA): TGTGCCAGCAGCCCCTATAGCGGGGGGGCAACAGATACGCAGTATTTT.

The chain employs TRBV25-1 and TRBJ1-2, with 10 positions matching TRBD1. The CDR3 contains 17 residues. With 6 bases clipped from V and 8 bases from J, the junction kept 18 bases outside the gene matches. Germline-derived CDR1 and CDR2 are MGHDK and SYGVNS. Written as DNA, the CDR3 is TGTGCCAGCAGCGGAGGACCGGGACAGGGGAACATGTACGGCTACACCTTC. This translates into CASSGGPGQGNMYGYTF.

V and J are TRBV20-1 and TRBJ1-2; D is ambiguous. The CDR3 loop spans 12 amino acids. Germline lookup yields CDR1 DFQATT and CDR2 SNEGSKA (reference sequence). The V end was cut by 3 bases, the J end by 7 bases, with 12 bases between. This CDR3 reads CSARSLWFGYTF. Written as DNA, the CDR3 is TGCAGTGCTAGGTCCCTCTGGTTTGGCTACACCTTC.

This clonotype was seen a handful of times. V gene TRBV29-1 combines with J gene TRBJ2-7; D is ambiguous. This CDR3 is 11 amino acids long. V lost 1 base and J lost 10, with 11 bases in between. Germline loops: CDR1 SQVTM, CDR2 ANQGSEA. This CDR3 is CSVEAPSTQYF. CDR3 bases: TGCAGCGTTGAAGCACCCTCAACCCAGTACTTC.